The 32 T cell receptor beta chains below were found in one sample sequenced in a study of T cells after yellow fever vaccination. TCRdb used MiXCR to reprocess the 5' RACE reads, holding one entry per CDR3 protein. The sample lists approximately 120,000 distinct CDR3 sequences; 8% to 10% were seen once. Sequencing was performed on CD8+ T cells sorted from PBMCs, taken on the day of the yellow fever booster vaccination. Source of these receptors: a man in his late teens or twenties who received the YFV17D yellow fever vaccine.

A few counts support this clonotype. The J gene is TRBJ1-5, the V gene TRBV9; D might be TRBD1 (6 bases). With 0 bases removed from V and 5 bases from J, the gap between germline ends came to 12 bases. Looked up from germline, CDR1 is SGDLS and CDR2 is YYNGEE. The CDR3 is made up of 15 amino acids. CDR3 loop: CASSVGSGTHQPQHF. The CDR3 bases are TGTGCCAGCAGCGTAGGGTCAGGGACACATCAGCCCCAGCATTTT.

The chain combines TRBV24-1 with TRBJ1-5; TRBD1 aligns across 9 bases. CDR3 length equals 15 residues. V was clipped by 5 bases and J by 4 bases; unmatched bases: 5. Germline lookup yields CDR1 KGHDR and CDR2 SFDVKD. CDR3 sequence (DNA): TGTGCCACCAGTGGGGGACAGGGAAGGAATCAGCCCCAGCATTTT. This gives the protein CATSGGQGRNQPQHF.

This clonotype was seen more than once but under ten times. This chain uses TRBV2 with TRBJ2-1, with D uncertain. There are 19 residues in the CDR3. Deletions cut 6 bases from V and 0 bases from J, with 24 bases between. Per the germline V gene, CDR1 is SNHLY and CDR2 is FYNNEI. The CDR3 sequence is CASRPRAHRASSSYNEQFF. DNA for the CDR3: TGTGCCAGCAGACCAAGAGCCCACCGGGCTTCGAGCTCCTACAATGAGCAGTTCTTC.

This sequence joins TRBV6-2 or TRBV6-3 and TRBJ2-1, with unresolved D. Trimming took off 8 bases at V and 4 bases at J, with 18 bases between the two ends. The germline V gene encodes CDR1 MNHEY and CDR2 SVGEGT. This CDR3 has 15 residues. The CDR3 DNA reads TGTGCCAGCCGAAACGGCCAGGTAGGGTACAATGAGCAGTTCTTC. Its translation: CASRNGQVGYNEQFF.

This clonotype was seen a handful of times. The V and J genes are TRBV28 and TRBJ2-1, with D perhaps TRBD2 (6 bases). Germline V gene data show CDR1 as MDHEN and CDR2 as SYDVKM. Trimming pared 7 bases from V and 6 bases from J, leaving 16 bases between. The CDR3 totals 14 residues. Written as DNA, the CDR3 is TGTGCCAGCACTCAGTCGGGGGACGTCAATGAGCAGTTCTTC. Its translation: CASTQSGDVNEQFF.

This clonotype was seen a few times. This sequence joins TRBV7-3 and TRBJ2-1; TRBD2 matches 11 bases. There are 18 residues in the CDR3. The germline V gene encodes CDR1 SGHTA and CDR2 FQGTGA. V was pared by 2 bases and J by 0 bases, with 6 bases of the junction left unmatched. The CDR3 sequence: CASSLQPSGGSSYNEQFF. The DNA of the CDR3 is TGTGCCAGCAGCTTACAGCCTAGCGGGGGGAGCTCCTACAATGAGCAGTTCTTC.

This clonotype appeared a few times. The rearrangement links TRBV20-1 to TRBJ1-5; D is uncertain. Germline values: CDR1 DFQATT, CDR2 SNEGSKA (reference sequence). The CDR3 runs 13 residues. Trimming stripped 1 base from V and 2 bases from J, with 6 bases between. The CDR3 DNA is TGCAGTGCTAGAGGGGAAGGCAATCAGCCCCAGCATTTT. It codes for CSARGEGNQPQHF.

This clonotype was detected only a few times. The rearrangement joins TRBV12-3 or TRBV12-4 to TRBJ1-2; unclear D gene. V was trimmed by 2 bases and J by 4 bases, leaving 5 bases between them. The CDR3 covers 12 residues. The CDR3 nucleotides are TGTGCCAGCAGTTTACAGTCCTATGGCTACACCTTC. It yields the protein CASSLQSYGYTF.

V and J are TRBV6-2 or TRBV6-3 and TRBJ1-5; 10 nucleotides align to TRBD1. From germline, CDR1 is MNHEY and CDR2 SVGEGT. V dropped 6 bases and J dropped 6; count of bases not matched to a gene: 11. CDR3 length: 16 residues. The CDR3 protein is CASRDAGQGIGQPQHF. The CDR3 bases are TGTGCCAGCAGAGATGCGGGACAGGGGATCGGTCAGCCCCAGCATTTT.

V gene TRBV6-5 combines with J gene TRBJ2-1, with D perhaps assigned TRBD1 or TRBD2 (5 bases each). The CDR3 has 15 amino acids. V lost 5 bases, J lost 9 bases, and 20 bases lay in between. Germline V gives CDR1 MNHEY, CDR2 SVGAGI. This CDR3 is CASSHPSEYGAEQFF. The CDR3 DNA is TGTGCCAGCAGTCACCCCTCTGAGTACGGGGCTGAGCAGTTCTTC.

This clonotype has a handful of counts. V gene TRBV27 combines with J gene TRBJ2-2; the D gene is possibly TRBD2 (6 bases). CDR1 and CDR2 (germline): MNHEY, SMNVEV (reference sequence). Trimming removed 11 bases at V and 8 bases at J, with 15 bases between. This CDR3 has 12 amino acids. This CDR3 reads CAVGTPGGELFF. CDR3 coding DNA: TGTGCCGTCGGGACTCCCGGGGGGGAGCTGTTTTTT.

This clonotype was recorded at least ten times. CDR3 region: CASSWDLSTDTQYF. In DNA form, the CDR3 reads TGTGCCAGCAGCTGGGACCTAAGCACAGATACGCAGTATTTT. The chain couples TRBV7-9 to TRBJ2-3; TRBD1 or TRBD2 may be the D gene (5 bases each). Trimming took 4 bases from V and 0 from J, leaving 8 bases between them. The CDR3 spans 14 residues. Germline V CDR1 and CDR2: SEHNR, FQNEAQ (reference sequence).

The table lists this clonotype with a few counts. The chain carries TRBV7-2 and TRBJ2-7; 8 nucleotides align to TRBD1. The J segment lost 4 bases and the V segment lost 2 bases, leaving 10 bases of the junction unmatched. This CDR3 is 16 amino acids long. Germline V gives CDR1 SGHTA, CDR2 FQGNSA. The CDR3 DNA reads TGTGCCAGCAGCTTACTTGCAGGGGGCTTCATGTACGAGCAGTACTTC. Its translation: CASSLLAGGFMYEQYF.

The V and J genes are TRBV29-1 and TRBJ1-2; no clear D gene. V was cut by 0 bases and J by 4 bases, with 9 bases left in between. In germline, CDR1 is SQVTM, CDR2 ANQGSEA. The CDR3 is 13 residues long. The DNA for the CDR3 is TGCAGCGTTGAAGACTTAACACCCTATGGCTACACCTTC. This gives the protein CSVEDLTPYGYTF.

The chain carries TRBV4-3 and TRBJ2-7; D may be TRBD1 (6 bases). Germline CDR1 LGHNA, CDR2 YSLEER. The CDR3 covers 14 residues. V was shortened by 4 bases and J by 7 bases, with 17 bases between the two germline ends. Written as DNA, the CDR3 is TGCGCCAGCAGCCGGTACAGGGTCTTGAAGGAGCAGTACTTC. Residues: CASSRYRVLKEQYF.

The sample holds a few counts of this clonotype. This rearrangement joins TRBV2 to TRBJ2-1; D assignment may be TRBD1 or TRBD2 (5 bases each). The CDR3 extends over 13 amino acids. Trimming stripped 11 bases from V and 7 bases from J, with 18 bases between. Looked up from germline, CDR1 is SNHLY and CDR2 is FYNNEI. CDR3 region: CARNSQGENEQFF. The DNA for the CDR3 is TGTGCCCGCAACAGCCAGGGAGAGAATGAGCAGTTCTTC.

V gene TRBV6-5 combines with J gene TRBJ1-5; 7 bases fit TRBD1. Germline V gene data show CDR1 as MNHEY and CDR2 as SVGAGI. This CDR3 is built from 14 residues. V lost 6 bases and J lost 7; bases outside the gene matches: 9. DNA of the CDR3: TGTGCCAGCAGCCCCGAGGGGGCGAGGCAGCCCCAGCATTTT. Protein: CASSPEGARQPQHF.

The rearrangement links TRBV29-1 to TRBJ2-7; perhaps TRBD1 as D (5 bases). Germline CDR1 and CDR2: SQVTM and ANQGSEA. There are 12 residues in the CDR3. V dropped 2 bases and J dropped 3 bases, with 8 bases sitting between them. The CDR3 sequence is CSVEQGNYEQYF. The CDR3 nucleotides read TGCAGCGTTGAACAGGGAAACTACGAGCAGTACTTC.

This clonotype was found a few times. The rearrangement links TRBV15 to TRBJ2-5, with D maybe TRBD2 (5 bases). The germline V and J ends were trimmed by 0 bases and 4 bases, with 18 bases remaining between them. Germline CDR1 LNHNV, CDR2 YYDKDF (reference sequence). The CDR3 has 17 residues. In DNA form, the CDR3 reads TGTGCCACCAGCAGAGATCGAGGCGGGCGTTCGGTAGAGACCCAGTACTTC. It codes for CATSRDRGGRSVETQYF. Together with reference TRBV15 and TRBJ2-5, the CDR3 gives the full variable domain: DAMVIQNPRYQVTQFGKPVTLSCSQTLNHNVMYWYQQKSSQAPKLLFHYYDKDFNNEADTPDNFQSRRPNTSFCFLDIRSPGLGDTAMYLCATSRDRGGRSVETQYFGPGTRLLVL.

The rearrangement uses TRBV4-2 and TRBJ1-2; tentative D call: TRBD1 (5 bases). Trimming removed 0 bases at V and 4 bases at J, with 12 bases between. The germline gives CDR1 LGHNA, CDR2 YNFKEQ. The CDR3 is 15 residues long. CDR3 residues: CASSQDIGGGYGYTF. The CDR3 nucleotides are TGTGCCAGCAGCCAAGATATCGGGGGGGGCTATGGCTACACCTTC.

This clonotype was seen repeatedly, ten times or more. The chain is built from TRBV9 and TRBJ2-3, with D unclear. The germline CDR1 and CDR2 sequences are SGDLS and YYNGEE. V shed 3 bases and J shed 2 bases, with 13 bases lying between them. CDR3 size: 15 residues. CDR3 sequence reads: CASSAGPAPTDTQYF. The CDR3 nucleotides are TGTGCCAGCAGCGCTGGACCCGCCCCCACAGATACGCAGTATTTT.

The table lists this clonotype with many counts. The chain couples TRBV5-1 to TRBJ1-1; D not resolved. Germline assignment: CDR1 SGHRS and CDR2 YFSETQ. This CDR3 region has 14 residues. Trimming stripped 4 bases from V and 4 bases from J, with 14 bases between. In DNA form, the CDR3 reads TGCGCCAGCAGCCCCGTCGGGCAGCCCACTGAAGCTTTCTTT. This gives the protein CASSPVGQPTEAFF.

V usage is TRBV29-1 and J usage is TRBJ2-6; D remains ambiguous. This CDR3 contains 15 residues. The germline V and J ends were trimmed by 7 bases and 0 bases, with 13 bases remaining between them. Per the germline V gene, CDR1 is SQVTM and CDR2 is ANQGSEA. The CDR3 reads CSAVTANSGANVLTF. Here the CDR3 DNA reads TGCAGCGCTGTGACGGCTAACTCTGGGGCCAACGTCCTGACTTTC.

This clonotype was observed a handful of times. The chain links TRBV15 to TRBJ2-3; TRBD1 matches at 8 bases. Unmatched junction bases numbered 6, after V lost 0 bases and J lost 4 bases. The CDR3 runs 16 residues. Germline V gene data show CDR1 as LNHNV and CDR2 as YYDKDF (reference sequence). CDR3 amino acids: CATSRERTGLADTQYF. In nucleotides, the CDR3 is TGTGCCACCAGCAGAGAGCGGACAGGGTTGGCAGATACGCAGTATTTT.

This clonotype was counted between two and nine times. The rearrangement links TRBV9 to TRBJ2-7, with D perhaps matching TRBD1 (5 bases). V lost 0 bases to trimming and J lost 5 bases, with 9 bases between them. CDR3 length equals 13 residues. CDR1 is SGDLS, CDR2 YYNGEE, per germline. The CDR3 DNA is TGTGCCAGCAGCGTAGGTGGCAGGGACGAGCAGTACTTC. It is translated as CASSVGGRDEQYF.

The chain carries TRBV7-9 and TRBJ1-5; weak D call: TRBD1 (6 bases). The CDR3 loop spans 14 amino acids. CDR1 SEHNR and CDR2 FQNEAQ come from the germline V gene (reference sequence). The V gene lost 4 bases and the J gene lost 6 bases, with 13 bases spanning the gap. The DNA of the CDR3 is TGTGCCAGCAGCTCGGGCGGGACACTTCAGCCCCAGCATTTT. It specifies CASSSGGTLQPQHF.

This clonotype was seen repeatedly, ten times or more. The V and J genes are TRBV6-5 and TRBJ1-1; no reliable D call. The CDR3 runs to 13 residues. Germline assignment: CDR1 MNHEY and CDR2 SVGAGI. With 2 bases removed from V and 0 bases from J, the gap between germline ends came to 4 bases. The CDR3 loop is CASSYEVNTEAFF. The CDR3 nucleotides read TGTGCCAGCAGTTACGAGGTGAACACTGAAGCTTTCTTT.

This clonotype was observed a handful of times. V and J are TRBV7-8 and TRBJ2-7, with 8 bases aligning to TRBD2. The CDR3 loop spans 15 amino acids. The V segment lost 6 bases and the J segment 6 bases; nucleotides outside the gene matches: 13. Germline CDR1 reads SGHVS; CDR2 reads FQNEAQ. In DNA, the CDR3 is TGTGCCAGCAGGCGGGGGGCTTGGGGGCGCGTCGAGCAGTACGTC. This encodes CASRRGAWGRVEQYV.

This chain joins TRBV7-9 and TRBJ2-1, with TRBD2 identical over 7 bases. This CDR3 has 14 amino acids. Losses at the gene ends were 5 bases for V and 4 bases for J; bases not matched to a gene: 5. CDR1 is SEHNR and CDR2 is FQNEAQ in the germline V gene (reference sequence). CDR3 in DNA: TGTGCCAGCAGCCCAGTTAGCGGGTACAATGAGCAGTTCTTC. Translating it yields CASSPVSGYNEQFF.

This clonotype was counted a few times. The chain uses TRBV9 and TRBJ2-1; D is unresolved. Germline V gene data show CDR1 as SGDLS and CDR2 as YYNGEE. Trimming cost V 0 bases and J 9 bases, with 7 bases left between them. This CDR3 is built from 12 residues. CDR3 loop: CASSVGWGEQFF. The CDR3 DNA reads TGTGCCAGCAGCGTAGGGTGGGGTGAGCAGTTCTTC.

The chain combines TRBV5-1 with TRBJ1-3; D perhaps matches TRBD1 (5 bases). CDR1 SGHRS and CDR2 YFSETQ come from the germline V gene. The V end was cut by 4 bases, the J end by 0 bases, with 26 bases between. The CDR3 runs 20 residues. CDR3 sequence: CASSKAPHGDRFNSGNTIYF. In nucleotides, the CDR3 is TGCGCCAGCAGCAAGGCCCCCCACGGGGACCGCTTCAACTCTGGAAACACCATATATTTT.

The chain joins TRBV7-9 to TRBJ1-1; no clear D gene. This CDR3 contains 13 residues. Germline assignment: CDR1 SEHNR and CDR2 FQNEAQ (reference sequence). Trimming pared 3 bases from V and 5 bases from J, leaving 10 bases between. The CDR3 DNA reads TGTGCCAGCAGCTTCGGCCAAGAGACTGAAGCTTTCTTT. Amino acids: CASSFGQETEAFF. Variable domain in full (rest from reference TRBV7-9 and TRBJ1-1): DTGVSQNPRHKITKRGQNVTFRCDPISEHNRLYWYRQTLGQGPEFLTYFQNEAQLEKSRLLSDRFSAERPKGSFSTLEIQRTEQGDSAMYLCASSFGQETEAFFGQGTRLTVV.